Following are 22 T cell receptor beta chains from one sample sequenced in a study of T cells after yellow fever vaccination. TCRdb re-derived calls from the 5' RACE reads in MiXCR, one entry per CDR3 protein. The sample includes almost 600,000 distinct CDR3 sequences, roughly 13% seen only once; the top ten take around 15%. Specimen: PBMCs, collected on the day of the yellow fever booster vaccination. The receptors were sampled from a man aged 30-40 years who received the YFV17D yellow fever vaccine.

V is TRBV7-3 and J is TRBJ1-1; D not resolved. Trimming removed 5 bases from V and 4 bases from J, with 8 bases in between. The V gene's germline CDR1 is SGHTA and CDR2 FQGTGA. This CDR3 has 12 amino acids. The CDR3, as DNA: TGTGCCAGCAGCCCCCATCCCACTGAAGCTTTCTTT. This gives the protein CASSPHPTEAFF. The full variable domain, with the rest looked up from reference TRBV7-3 and TRBJ1-1, is GAGVSQTPSNKVTEKGKYVELRCDPISGHTALYWYRQSLGQGPEFLIYFQGTGAADDSGLPNDRFFAVRPEGSVSTLKIQRTERGDSAVYLCASSPHPTEAFFGQGTRLTVV.

The J gene is TRBJ2-3, the V gene TRBV5-1; D is unclear. The germline V gene encodes CDR1 SGHRS and CDR2 YFSETQ. This CDR3 spans 15 amino acids. The germline V and J ends were trimmed by 4 bases and 1 base, with 13 bases remaining between them. The CDR3 protein is CASSLGWARTDTQYF. CDR3 nucleotides: TGCGCCAGCAGCCTAGGGTGGGCCCGCACAGATACGCAGTATTTT.

This chain uses TRBV27 with TRBJ1-6; TRBD1 agrees at 7 bases. CDR3 length equals 15 residues. CDR1 MNHEY and CDR2 SMNVEV come from the germline V gene (reference sequence). The V gene end was trimmed by 6 bases and the J gene end by 7 bases; junction bases not matched to a gene: 9. The CDR3 DNA is TGTGCCAGCAGCCGACAGGGTGAAGGAAATTCACCCCTCCACTTT. Translating it yields CASSRQGEGNSPLHF.

The chain recombines TRBV4-2 with TRBJ2-5, with TRBD1 matching 11 bases. CDR3 length: 16 residues. CDR1 is LGHNA and CDR2 is YNFKEQ in the germline V gene. J lost 4 bases, V lost 5 bases, and 9 bases had no gene match. CDR3 loop: CASSTGQGAISETQYF. CDR3 bases: TGTGCCAGCAGCACTGGACAGGGGGCAATTTCAGAGACCCAGTACTTC.

This chain connects TRBV4-3 to TRBJ2-3, with D unclear. The CDR3 is made up of 16 amino acids. The V gene's germline CDR1 is LGHNA and CDR2 YSLEER. Between the trimmed V and J ends, which lost 0 bases and 5 bases, there was a span of 15 bases. DNA of the CDR3: TGCGCCAGCAGCCAAGATGGACCCTCAAGGGTAGATACGCAGTATTTT. As protein: CASSQDGPSRVDTQYF.

This clonotype turned up a few times. V gene TRBV21-1 combines with J gene TRBJ2-5. TRBV21-1 has pseudogene status. The CDR3 extends over 13 amino acids. The CDR3 loop is CASKWSNQETQYF. The DNA of the CDR3 is TGTGCCAGCAAGTGGTCAAACCAAGAGACCCAGTACTTC.

The chain combines TRBV20-1 with TRBJ2-2, with D unresolved. Per germline, CDR1 DFQATT and CDR2 SNEGSKA (reference sequence). The CDR3 loop spans 14 amino acids. V lost 4 bases to trimming and J lost 0 bases, with 9 bases between them. This CDR3 reads CSATPHTNTGELFF. CDR3 sequence (DNA): TGCAGTGCTACCCCTCATACGAACACCGGGGAGCTGTTTTTT.

There are many counts of this clonotype. The chain joins TRBV28 to TRBJ2-7; a weak D match, TRBD2 (5 bases). This CDR3 spans 14 amino acids. The V and J ends lost 7 bases and 1 base respectively, with 14 bases between them. Looked up from germline, CDR1 is MDHEN and CDR2 is SYDVKM. CDR3 coding DNA: TGTGCCAGCACCCTGCCTGGACTTTCCTACGAGCAGTACTTC. Translated, it gives CASTLPGLSYEQYF.

This clonotype was observed at least ten times. The V call is TRBV29-1, the J call TRBJ2-5; 7 bases are shared with TRBD2. Germline CDR1 and CDR2: SQVTM and ANQGSEA. Trimming removed 1 base from V and 3 bases from J; junction bases left unmatched: 8. The CDR3 is made up of 15 amino acids. CDR3 sequence: CSVEGGGRSEETQYF. The CDR3, as DNA: TGCAGCGTTGAAGGGGGAGGGAGATCCGAAGAGACCCAGTACTTC. Full variable domain (remainder filled in from reference TRBV29-1 and TRBJ2-5): SAVISQKPSRDICQRGTSLTIQCQVDSQVTMMFWYRQQPGQSLTLIATANQGSEATYESGFVIDKFPISRPNLTFSTLTVSNMSPEDSSIYLCSVEGGGRSEETQYFGPGTRLLVL.

This clonotype was counted ten times or more. The chain couples TRBV7-2 to TRBJ2-7; D not certain. This CDR3 has 12 amino acids. The germline V gene has CDR1 SGHTA and CDR2 FQGNSA. V lost 5 bases and J 5 bases, leaving 10 bases between the germline ends. CDR3: CASSPTRDEQYF. The CDR3 region has the DNA TGTGCCAGCAGCCCCACCCGAGACGAGCAGTACTTC.

The CDR3, as DNA: TGTGCCAGCAGTTCGTCTAGGCGGAAAACCTACGAGCAGTACTTC. As protein: CASSSSRRKTYEQYF. V gene TRBV6-2 or TRBV6-3 combines with J gene TRBJ2-7; D is unresolved. This CDR3 has 15 residues. V gave up 4 bases and J gave up 2 bases, with 15 bases separating them. CDR1 is MNHEY, CDR2 SVGEGT, per germline.

The rearrangement joins TRBV6-5 to TRBJ2-1; 7 bases map to TRBD2. Trimming at V came to 6 bases and at J to 10 bases, leaving 6 bases not matched to a gene. CDR1 and CDR2 from the germline V gene are MNHEY and SVGAGI. The length of the CDR3 is 12 residues. CDR3 protein: CASSPNSGEQFF. CDR3 sequence (DNA): TGTGCCAGCAGCCCCAATAGCGGGGAGCAGTTCTTC.

The chain recombines TRBV20-1 with TRBJ1-2; TRBD1 matches 7 bases. Losses at the gene ends were 2 bases for V and 3 bases for J; bases not matched to a gene: 3. The CDR3 totals 13 residues. CDR1 is DFQATT and CDR2 is SNEGSKA in the germline V gene (reference sequence). The CDR3 DNA reads as TGCAGTGCTAGAATCGACAGGGACTATGGCTACACCTTC. Translated: CSARIDRDYGYTF.

This clonotype was observed a few times. This chain connects TRBV2 to TRBJ1-5; 10 bases agree with TRBD1. CDR1 is SNHLY and CDR2 is FYNNEI in the germline V gene. V was clipped by 3 bases and J by 7 bases; unmatched bases: 3. The CDR3 loop spans 14 amino acids. The CDR3 nucleotides read TGTGCCAGCAGTGACGGACAGGGGGAACAGCCCCAGCATTTT. Encoded protein: CASSDGQGEQPQHF.

This clonotype was counted a few times. V usage is TRBV4-3 and J usage is TRBJ2-3, with TRBD2 identical over 7 bases. The CDR3 extends over 18 amino acids. Germline CDR1 and CDR2: LGHNA and YSLEER. J lost 4 bases, V lost 4 bases, and 17 bases had no gene match. CDR3 protein: CASSRPSKASGPPDTQYF. As DNA, the CDR3 is TGCGCCAGCAGCCGACCTTCAAAAGCTAGCGGCCCCCCAGATACGCAGTATTTT.

The rearrangement uses TRBV24-1 and TRBJ2-5; TRBD1 might be the D (6 bases). The germline V gene has CDR1 KGHDR and CDR2 SFDVKD. Between the trimmed V and J ends, which lost 3 bases and 3 bases, there was a span of 16 bases. The length of the CDR3 is 16 residues. The CDR3 sequence is CATSDDAGTTKETQYF. The DNA of the CDR3 is TGTGCCACCAGTGATGACGCCGGGACAACCAAAGAGACCCAGTACTTC.

The table lists this clonotype with a few counts. The J gene is TRBJ2-7, the V gene TRBV27; tentative D call: TRBD2 (8 bases). V was trimmed by 6 bases and J by 3 bases, leaving 15 bases between them. The CDR3 runs to 14 residues. From germline, CDR1 is MNHEY and CDR2 SMNVEV (reference sequence). The CDR3 DNA reads as TGTGCCAGCAGGACAGGGAGCGGGAGCTACGAGCAGTACTTC. Translated: CASRTGSGSYEQYF.

The rearrangement joins TRBV5-1 to TRBJ2-7, with TRBD1 identical over 9 bases. This CDR3 has 15 residues. Trimming took 7 bases from V and 1 from J; bases not matched to a gene: 9. CDR1 is SGHRS, CDR2 YFSETQ, per germline. CDR3 bases: TGCGCCAGCTCCCCCCTGGGACAGGGTTCCTACGAGCAGTACTTC. This encodes CASSPLGQGSYEQYF.

Only a few counts were recorded for this clonotype. V gene TRBV20-1 combines with J gene TRBJ2-1; D may be TRBD1 (6 bases). The CDR3 runs to 14 residues. Germline V gives CDR1 DFQATT, CDR2 SNEGSKA (reference sequence). Trimming took 0 bases from V and 5 from J, leaving 11 bases between them. This CDR3 reads CSARDLTGDNEQFF. Written as DNA, the CDR3 is TGCAGTGCTAGAGATTTGACAGGAGACAATGAGCAGTTCTTC.

This chain connects TRBV6-2 or TRBV6-3 to TRBJ2-2, with 8 bases that match TRBD1. V lost 7 bases to trimming and J lost 2 bases; unmatched junction nucleotides: 9. Germline values: CDR1 MNHEY, CDR2 SVGEGT. There are 16 residues in the CDR3. The CDR3 sequence: CASKIGTGANTGELFF. CDR3 in DNA: TGTGCCAGCAAAATTGGGACAGGCGCTAACACCGGGGAGCTGTTTTTT.

The chain recombines TRBV6-5 with TRBJ1-1; 7 bases line up with TRBD1. The germline CDR1 and CDR2 sequences are MNHEY and SVGAGI. The CDR3 is made up of 16 amino acids. V shed 0 bases and J 1 base; nucleotides not matched to a gene: 5. The chain's CDR3 is CASSYSRGQKNTEAFF. The CDR3 DNA reads TGTGCCAGCAGTTACTCTCGGGGACAGAAGAACACTGAAGCTTTCTTT.

This clonotype was counted a few times. The CDR3: CASSIGSGGTYEQYF. CDR3 bases: TGTGCCAGTAGTATAGGTTCTGGGGGAACCTACGAGCAGTACTTC. This chain connects TRBV19 to TRBJ2-7; D tentatively reads TRBD1 or TRBD2 (5 bases each). V was pared by 1 base and J by 2 bases, with 12 bases between. In germline, CDR1 is LNHDA, CDR2 SQIVND (reference sequence). This CDR3 region has 15 residues.